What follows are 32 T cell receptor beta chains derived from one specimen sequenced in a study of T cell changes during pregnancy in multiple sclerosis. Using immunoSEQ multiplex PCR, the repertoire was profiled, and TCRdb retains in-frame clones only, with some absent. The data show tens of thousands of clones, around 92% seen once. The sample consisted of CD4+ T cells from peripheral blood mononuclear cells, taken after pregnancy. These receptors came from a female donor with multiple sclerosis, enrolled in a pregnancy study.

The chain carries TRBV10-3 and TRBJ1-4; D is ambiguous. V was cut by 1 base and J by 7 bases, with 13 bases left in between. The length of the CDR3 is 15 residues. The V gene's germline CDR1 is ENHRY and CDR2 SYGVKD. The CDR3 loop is CAISEWAGEGEKLFF. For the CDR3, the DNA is TGTGCCATCAGTGAGTGGGCAGGCGAGGGTGAAAAACTGTTTTTT.

The CDR3 spells CASSGQGVTGELFF. CDR3 nucleotide sequence: TGTGCCAGCTCAGGACAGGGAGTCACCGGGGAGCTGTTTTTT. V and J are TRBV18 and TRBJ2-2, with 8 bases aligning to TRBD1. The V segment lost 5 bases and the J segment 4 bases; nucleotides outside the gene matches: 3. Looked up from germline, CDR1 is KGHSH and CDR2 is LQKENI. This CDR3 comprises 14 residues.

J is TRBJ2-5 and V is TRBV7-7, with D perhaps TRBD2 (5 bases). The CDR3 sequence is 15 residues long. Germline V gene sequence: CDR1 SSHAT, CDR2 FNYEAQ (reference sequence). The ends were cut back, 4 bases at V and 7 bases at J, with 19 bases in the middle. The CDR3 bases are TGTGCCAGCAGCTCTTCGTCCCCCGGGATGGGGACCCAGTACTTC. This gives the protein CASSSSSPGMGTQYF.

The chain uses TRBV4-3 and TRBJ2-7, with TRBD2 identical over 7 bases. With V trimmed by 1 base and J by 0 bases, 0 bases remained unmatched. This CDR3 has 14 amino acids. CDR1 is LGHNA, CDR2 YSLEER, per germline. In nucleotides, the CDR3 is TGCGCCAGCAGCCAAGGGACTAGCTCCTACGAGCAGTACTTC. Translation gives CASSQGTSSYEQYF.

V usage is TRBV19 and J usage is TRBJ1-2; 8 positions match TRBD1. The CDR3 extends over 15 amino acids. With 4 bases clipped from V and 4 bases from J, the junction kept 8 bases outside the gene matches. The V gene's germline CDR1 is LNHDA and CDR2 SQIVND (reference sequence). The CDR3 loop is CASSNPGQAGYGYTF. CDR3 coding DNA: TGTGCCAGTAGTAATCCGGGACAGGCGGGCTATGGCTACACCTTC. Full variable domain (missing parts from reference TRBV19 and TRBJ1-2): DGGITQSPKYLFRKEGQNVTLSCEQNLNHDAMYWYRQDPGQGLRLIYYSQIVNDFQKGDIAEGYSVSREKKESFPLTVTSAQKNPTAFYLCASSNPGQAGYGYTFGSGTRLTVV.

CDR3 sequence reads: CASSIIAAAPIWITSPLHF. The DNA of the CDR3 is TGTGCCAGTAGTATCATAGCCGCCGCCCCGATATGGATAACTTCACCCCTCCACTTT. The chain employs TRBV19 and TRBJ1-6; D uncertain. The CDR3 covers 19 residues. Deletions cut 3 bases from V and 9 bases from J, with 27 bases between. Germline V lookup: CDR1 LNHDA, CDR2 SQIVND (reference sequence).

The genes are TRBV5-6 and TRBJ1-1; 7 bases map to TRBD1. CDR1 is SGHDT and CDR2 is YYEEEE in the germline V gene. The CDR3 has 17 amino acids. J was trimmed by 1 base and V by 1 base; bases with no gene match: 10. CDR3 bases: TGTGCCAGCAGCTTGAGGGTCCGGCAGGGGGGGAACACTGAAGCTTTCTTT. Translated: CASSLRVRQGGNTEAFF.

The CDR3 here is CASSLGWRGGVTQETQYF. The DNA for the CDR3 is TGTGCCAGCAGCCTTGGTTGGCGGGGGGGCGTTACCCAAGAGACCCAGTACTTC. This chain links TRBV5-8 with TRBJ2-5, with 9 bases lining up with TRBD2. This CDR3 has 18 residues. V trimming: 4 bases; J trimming: 1 base; junction bases outside the gene matches: 14. Germline-derived CDR1 and CDR2 are SGHTS and YDEGEE. Variable domain in full (rest from reference TRBV5-8 and TRBJ2-5): EAGVTQSPTHLIKTRGQQATLRCSPISGHTSVYWYQQALGLGLQFLLWYDEGEERNRGNFPPRFSGRQFPNYSSELNVNALELEDSALYLCASSLGWRGGVTQETQYFGPGTRLLVL.

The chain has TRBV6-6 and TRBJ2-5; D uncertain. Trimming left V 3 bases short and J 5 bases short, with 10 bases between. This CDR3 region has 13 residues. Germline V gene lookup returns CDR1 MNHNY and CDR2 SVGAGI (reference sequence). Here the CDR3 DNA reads TGTGCCAGCAGTTATGGAGTTAGGGAGACCCAGTACTTC. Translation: CASSYGVRETQYF.

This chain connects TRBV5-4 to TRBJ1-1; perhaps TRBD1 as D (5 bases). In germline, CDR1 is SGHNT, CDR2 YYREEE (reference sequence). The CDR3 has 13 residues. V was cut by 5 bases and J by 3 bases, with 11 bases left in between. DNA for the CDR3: TGTGCCAGCAGTTCTGACAGTTACACTGAAGCTTTCTTT. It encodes CASSSDSYTEAFF.

The CDR3 protein is CASSSGTSIEVDTQYF. The DNA for the CDR3 is TGTGCCAGCAGCTCCGGGACTAGCATTGAAGTAGATACGCAGTATTTT. This rearrangement joins TRBV5-4 to TRBJ2-3; 9 bases line up with TRBD2. The V gene's germline CDR1 is SGHNT and CDR2 YYREEE (reference sequence). The CDR3 spans 16 residues. Losses at the gene ends were 3 bases for V and 5 bases for J; bases not matched to a gene: 10. Based on the CDR3 plus reference TRBV5-4 and TRBJ2-3, the full variable domain is ETGVTQSPTHLIKTRGQQVTLRCSSQSGHNTVSWYQQALGQGPQFIFQYYREEENGRGNFPPRFSGLQFPNYSSELNVNALELDDSALYLCASSSGTSIEVDTQYFGPGTRLTVL.

CDR3 in DNA: TGTGCCAGCAGCTTGGGGGCGGGGAGGGTCCACGTCGAGCAGTACTTC. Its translation is CASSLGAGRVHVEQYF. The chain is built from TRBV7-9 and TRBJ2-7; possibly TRBD2 for D (7 bases). The CDR3 extends over 16 amino acids. Germline V gives CDR1 SEHNR, CDR2 FQNEAQ (reference sequence). V was shortened by 3 bases and J by 6 bases, with 21 bases between the two germline ends.

CDR3 sequence reads: CASSQSLTNYGYTF. The CDR3 DNA reads TGCGCCAGCAGCCAAAGCTTAACTAACTATGGCTACACCTTC. The chain carries TRBV4-3 and TRBJ1-2, with D uncertain. The CDR3 extends over 14 amino acids. Germline values: CDR1 LGHNA, CDR2 YSLEER. V lost 2 bases, J lost 0 bases, and 7 bases lay in between.

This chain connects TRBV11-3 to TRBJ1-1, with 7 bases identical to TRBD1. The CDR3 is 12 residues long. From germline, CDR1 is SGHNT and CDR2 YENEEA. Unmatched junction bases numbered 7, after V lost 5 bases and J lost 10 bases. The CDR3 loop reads CASSLSTGRAFF. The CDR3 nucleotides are TGTGCCAGCAGCCTATCGACAGGGCGAGCTTTCTTT.

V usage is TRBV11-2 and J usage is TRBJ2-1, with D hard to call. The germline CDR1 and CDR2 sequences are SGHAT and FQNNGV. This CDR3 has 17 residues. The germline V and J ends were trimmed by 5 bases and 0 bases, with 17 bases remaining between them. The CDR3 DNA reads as TGTGCCAGCAGCCCCCTGCGACTGTTTAGCTCCTACAATGAGCAGTTCTTC. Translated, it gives CASSPLRLFSSYNEQFF.

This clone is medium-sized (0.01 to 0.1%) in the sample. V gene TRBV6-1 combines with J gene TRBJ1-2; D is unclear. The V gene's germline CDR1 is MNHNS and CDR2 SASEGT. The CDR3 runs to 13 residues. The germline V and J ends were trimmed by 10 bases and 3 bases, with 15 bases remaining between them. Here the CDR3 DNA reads TGTGCCACCCCTGGCCGGAGTTACTATGGCTACACCTTC. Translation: CATPGRSYYGYTF.

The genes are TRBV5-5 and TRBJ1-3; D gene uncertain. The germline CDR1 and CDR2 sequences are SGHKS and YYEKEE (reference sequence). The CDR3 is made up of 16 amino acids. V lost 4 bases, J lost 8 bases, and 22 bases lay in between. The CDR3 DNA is TGTGCCAGCAGCCTCGGAAGCCCGACTTGGGTAGACACCATATATTTT. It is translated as CASSLGSPTWVDTIYF.

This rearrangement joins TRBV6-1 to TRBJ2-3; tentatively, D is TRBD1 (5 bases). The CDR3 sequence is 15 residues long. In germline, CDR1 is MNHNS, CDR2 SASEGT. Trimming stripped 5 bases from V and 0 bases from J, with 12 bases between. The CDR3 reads CASSLRRASTDTQYF. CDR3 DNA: TGTGCCAGCAGTCTCCGCAGGGCTAGCACAGATACGCAGTATTTT.

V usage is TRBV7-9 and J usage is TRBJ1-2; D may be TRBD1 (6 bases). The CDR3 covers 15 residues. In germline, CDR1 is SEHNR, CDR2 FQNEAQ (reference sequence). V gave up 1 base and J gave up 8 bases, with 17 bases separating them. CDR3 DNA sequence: TGTGCCAGCAGCTTAGACCCTACAGGGAAGGTCGGCTACACCTTC. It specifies CASSLDPTGKVGYTF. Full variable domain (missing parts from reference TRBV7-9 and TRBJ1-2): DTGVSQNPRHKITKRGQNVTFRCDPISEHNRLYWYRQTLGQGPEFLTYFQNEAQLEKSRLLSDRFSAERPKGSFSTLEIQRTEQGDSAMYLCASSLDPTGKVGYTFGSGTRLTVV.

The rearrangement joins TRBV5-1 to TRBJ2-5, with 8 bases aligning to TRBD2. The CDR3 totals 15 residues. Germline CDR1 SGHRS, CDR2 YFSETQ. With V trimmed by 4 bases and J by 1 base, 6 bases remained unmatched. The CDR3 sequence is CASSTLAAAQETQYF. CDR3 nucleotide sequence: TGCGCCAGCAGCACACTAGCGGCCGCCCAAGAGACCCAGTACTTC.

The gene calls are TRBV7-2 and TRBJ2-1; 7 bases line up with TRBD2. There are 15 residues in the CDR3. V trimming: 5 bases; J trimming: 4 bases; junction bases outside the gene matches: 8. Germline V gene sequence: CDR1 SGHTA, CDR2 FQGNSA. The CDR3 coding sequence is TGTGCCAGCAGCCCCCTGGGGGGGGGATACAATGAGCAGTTCTTC. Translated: CASSPLGGGYNEQFF.

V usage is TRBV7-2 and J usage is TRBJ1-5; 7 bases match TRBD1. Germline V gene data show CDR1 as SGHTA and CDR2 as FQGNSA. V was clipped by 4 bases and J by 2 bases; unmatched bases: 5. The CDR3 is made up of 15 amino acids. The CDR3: CASSSDRAGNQPQHF. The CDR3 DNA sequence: TGTGCCAGCAGCTCCGACAGGGCTGGCAATCAGCCCCAGCATTTT.

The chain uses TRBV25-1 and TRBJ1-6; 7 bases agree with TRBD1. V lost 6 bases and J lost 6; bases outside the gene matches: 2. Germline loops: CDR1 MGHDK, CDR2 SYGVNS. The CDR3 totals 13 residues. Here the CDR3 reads CASRGQLNSPLHF. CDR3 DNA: TGTGCCAGCAGGGGACAGCTTAATTCACCCCTCCACTTT.

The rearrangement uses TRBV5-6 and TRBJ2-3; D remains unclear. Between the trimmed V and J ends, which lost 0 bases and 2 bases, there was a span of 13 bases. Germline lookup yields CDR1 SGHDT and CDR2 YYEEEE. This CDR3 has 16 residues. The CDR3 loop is CASSLDSLLHTDTQYF. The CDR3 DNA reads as TGTGCCAGCAGCTTGGACAGCCTACTCCACACAGATACGCAGTATTTT.

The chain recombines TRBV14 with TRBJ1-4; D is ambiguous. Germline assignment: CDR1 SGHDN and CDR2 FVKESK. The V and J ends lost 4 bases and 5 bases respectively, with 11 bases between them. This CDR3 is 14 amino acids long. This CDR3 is CASSPRRSNEKLFF. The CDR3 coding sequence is TGTGCCAGCAGCCCTAGGCGGAGCAATGAAAAACTGTTTTTT.

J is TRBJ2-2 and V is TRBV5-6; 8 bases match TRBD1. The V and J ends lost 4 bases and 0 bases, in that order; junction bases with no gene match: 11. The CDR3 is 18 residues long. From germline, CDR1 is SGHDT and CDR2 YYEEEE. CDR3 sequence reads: CASSTGSGTGANTGELFF. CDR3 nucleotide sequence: TGTGCCAGCAGCACCGGCTCCGGGACAGGTGCGAACACCGGGGAGCTGTTTTTT.

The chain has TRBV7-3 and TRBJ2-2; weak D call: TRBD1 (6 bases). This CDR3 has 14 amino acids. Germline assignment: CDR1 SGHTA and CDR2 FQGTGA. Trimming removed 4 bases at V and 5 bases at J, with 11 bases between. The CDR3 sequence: CASSSGQLTGELFF. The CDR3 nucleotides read TGTGCCAGCAGCTCTGGACAGCTTACCGGGGAGCTGTTTTTT.

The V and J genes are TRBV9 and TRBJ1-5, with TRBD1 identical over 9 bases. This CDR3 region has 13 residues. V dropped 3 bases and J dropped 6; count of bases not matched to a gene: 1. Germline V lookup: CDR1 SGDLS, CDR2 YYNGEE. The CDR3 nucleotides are TGTGCCAGCAGCGGACAGGGGGTTCAGCCCCAGCATTTT. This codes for CASSGQGVQPQHF.

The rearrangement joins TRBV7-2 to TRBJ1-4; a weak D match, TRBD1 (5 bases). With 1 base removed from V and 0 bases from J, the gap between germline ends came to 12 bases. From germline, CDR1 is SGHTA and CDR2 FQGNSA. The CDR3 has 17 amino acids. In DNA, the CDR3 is TGTGCCAGCAGCTTAGGGCAGGGCTTTGCAACTAATGAAAAACTGTTTTTT. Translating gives CASSLGQGFATNEKLFF. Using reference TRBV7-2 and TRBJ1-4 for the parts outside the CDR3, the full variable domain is GAGVSQSPSNKVTEKGKDVELRCDPISGHTALYWYRQSLGQGLEFLIYFQGNSAPDKSGLPSDRFSAERTGGSVSTLTIQRTQQEDSAVYLCASSLGQGFATNEKLFFGSGTQLSVL.

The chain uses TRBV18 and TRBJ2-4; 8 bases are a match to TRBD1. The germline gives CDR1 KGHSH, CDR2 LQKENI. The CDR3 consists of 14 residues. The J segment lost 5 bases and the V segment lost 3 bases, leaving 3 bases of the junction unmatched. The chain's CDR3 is CASSPGTGQNIQYF. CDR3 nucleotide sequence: TGTGCCAGCTCACCCGGGACAGGTCAAAACATTCAGTACTTC.

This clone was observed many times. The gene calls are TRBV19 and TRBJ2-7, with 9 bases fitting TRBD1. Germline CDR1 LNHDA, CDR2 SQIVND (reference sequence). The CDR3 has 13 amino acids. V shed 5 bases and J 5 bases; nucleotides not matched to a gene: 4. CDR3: CASSWGQGDEQYF. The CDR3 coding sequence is TGTGCCAGTAGTTGGGGACAGGGTGACGAGCAGTACTTC.

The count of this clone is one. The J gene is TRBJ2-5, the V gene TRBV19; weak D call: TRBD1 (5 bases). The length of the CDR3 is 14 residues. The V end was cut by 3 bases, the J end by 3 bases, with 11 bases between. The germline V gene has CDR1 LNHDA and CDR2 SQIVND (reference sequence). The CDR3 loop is CASSIPGREETQYF. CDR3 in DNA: TGTGCCAGTAGTATCCCCGGCAGGGAAGAGACCCAGTACTTC.